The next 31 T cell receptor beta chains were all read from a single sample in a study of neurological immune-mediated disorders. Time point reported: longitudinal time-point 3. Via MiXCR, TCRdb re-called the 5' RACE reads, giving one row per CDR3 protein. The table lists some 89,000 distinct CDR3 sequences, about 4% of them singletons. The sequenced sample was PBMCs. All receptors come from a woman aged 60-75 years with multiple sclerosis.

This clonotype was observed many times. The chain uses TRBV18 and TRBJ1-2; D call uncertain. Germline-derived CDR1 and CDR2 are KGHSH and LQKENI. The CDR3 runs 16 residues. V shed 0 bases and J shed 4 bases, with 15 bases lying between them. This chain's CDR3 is CASSPPEGRAAYGYTF. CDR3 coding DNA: TGTGCCAGCTCACCACCAGAAGGGCGTGCGGCCTATGGCTACACCTTC.

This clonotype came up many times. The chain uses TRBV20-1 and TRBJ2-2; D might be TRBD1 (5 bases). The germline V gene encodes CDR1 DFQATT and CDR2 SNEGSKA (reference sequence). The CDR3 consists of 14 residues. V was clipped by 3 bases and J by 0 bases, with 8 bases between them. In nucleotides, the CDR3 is TGCAGTGCTAGGAAAGGGGCGAACACCGGGGAGCTGTTTTTT. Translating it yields CSARKGANTGELFF.

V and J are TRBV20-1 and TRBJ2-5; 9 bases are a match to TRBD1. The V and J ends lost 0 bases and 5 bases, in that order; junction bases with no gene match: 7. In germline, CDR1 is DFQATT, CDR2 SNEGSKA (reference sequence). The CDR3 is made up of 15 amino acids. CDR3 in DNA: TGCAGTGCTAGAGAACCGGGACAGGGCACGGAGACCCAGTACTTC. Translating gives CSAREPGQGTETQYF.

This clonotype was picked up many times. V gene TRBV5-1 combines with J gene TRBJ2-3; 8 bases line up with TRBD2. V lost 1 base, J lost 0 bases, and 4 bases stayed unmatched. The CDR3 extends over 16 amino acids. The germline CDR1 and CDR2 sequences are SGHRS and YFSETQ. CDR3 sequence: CASSLPSGGSTDTQYF. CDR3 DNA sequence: TGCGCCAGCAGCTTGCCCAGCGGGGGAAGCACAGATACGCAGTATTTT.

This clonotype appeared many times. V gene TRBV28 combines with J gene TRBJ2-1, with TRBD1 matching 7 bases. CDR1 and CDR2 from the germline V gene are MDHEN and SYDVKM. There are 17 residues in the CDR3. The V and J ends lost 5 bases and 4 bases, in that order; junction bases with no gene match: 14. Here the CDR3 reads CASSRGRGSGTYNEQFF. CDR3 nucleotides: TGTGCCAGCAGTCGGGGCAGGGGGAGCGGAACTTACAATGAGCAGTTCTTC.

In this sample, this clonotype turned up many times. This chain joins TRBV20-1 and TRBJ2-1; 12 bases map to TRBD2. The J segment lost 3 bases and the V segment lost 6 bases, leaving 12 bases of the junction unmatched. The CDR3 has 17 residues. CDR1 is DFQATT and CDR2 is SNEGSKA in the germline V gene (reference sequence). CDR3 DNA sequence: TGCAGTGCACCTACCCCTAGCGGGGGGGCCTTCTACAATGAGCAGTTCTTC. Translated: CSAPTPSGGAFYNEQFF.

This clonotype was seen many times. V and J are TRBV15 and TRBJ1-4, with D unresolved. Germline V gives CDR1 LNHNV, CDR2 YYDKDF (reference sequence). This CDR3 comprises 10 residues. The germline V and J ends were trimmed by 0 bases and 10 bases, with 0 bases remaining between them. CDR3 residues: CATSREKLFF. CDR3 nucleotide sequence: TGTGCCACCAGCAGAGAAAAACTGTTTTTT.

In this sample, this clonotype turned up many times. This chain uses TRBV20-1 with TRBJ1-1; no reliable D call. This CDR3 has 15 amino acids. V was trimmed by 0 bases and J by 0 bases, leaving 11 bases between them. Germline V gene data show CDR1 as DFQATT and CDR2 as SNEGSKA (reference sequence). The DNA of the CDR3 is TGCAGTGCTAGAGATTGGCAGGCAATGAACACTGAAGCTTTCTTT. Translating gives CSARDWQAMNTEAFF.

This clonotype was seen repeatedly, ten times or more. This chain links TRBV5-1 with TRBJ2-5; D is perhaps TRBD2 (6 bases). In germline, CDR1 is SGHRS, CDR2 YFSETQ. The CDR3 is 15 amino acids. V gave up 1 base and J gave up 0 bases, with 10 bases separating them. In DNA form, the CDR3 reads TGCGCCAGCAGCTTGCGGCCGGGGGACCAAGAGACCCAGTACTTC. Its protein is CASSLRPGDQETQYF.

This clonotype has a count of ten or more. CDR3 protein: CASSPDPGDTQYF. In DNA, the CDR3 is TGCGCCAGCAGCCCAGACCCGGGGGATACGCAGTATTTT. The chain has TRBV4-1 and TRBJ2-3; a possible D gene is TRBD2 (5 bases). The V gene lost 4 bases and the J gene lost 6 bases, with 11 bases spanning the gap. Germline V lookup: CDR1 MGHRA, CDR2 YSYEKL. This CDR3 is built from 13 residues.

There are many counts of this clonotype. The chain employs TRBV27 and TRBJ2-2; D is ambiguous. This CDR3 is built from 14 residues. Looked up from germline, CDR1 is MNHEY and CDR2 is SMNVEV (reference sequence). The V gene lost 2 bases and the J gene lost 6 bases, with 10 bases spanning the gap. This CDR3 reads CASSLTLLPGELFF. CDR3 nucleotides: TGTGCCAGCAGTTTAACGCTTTTGCCCGGGGAGCTGTTTTTT.

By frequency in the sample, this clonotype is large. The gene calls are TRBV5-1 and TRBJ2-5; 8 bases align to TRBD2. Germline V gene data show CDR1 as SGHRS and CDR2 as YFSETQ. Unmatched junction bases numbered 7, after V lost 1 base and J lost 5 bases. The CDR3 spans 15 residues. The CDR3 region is CASSLTGGAWETQYF. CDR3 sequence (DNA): TGCGCCAGCAGCTTGACGGGGGGGGCTTGGGAGACCCAGTACTTC.

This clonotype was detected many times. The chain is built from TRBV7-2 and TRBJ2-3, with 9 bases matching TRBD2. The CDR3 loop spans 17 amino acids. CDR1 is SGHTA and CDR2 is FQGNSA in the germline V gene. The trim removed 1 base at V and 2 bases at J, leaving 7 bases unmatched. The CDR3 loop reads CASSLGWSSGITDTQYF. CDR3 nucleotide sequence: TGTGCCAGCAGCTTAGGATGGTCTAGCGGGATCACAGATACGCAGTATTTT. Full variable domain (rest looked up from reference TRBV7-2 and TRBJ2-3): GAGVSQSPSNKVTEKGKDVELRCDPISGHTALYWYRQSLGQGLEFLIYFQGNSAPDKSGLPSDRFSAERTGGSVSTLTIQRTQQEDSAVYLCASSLGWSSGITDTQYFGPGTRLTVL.

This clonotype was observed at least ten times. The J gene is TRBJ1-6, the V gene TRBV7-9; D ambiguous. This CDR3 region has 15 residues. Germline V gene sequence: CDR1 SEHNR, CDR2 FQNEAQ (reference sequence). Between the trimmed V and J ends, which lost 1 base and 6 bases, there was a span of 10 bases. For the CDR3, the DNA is TGTGCCAGCAGCTTAGAAGGCCAGGCTAATTCACCCCTCCACTTT. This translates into CASSLEGQANSPLHF.

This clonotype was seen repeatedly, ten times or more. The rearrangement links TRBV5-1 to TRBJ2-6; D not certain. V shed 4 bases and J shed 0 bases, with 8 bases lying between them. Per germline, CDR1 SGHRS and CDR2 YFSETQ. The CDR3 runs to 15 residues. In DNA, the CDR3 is TGCGCCAGCAGCCGGACCCTCTCTGGGGCCAACGTCCTGACTTTC. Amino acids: CASSRTLSGANVLTF.

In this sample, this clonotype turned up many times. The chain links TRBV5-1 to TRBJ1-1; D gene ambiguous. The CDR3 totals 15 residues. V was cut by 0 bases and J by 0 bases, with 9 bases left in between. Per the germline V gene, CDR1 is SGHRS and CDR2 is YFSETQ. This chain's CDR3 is CASSLVVGMNTEAFF. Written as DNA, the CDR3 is TGCGCCAGCAGCTTGGTTGTCGGAATGAACACTGAAGCTTTCTTT.

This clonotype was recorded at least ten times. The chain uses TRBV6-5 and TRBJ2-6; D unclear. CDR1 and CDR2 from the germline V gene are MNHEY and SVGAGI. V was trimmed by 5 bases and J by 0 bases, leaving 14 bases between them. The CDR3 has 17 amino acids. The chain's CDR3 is CASSPPLGFSGANVLTF. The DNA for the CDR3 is TGTGCCAGCAGTCCCCCCCTTGGTTTCTCTGGGGCCAACGTCCTGACTTTC.

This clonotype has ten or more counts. The DNA for the CDR3 is TGCGCCAGCAGCACAGCAGGGGGTCCCGGAAACACCATATATTTT. This codes for CASSTAGGPGNTIYF. The V call is TRBV5-1, the J call TRBJ1-3, with TRBD1 identical over 7 bases. CDR1 is SGHRS and CDR2 is YFSETQ in the germline V gene. After removal of 4 bases from V and 4 bases from J, the junction contained 8 bases not matched to a gene. The CDR3 is 15 residues long.

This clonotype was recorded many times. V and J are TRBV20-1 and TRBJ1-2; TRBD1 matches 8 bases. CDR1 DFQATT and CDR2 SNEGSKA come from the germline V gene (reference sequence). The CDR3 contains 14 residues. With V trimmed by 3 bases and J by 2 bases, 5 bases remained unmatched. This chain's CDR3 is CSASARGLNYGYTF. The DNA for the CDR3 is TGCAGTGCTAGTGCCAGGGGGCTAAACTATGGCTACACCTTC.

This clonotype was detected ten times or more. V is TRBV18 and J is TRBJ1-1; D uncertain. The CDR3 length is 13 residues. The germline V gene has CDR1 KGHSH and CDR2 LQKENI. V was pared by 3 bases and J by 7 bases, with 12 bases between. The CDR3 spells CASSPRETDEAFF. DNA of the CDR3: TGTGCCAGCTCACCGAGGGAGACCGATGAAGCTTTCTTT.

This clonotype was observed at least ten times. CDR3 coding DNA: TGTGCCAGCAGTTACTCCCCTCTTGGGTGGGACCAGTTCTTC. This encodes CASSYSPLGWDQFF. The chain has TRBV6-5 and TRBJ2-1; the D gene could be TRBD1 or TRBD2 (5 bases each). The V end was cut by 0 bases, the J end by 13 bases, with 16 bases between. The length of the CDR3 is 14 residues. CDR1 and CDR2 from the germline V gene are MNHEY and SVGAGI.

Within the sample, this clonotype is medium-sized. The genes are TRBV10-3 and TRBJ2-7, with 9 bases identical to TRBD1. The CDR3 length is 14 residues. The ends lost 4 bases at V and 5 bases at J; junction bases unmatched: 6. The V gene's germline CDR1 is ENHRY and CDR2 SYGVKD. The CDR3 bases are TGTGCCATCAGTGGCGGGACAGGGACCCACGAGCAGTACTTC. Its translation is CAISGGTGTHEQYF.

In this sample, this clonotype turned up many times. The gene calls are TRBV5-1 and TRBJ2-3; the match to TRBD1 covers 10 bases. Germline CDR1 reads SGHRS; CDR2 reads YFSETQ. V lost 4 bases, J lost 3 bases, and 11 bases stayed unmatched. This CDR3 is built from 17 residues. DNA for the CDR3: TGCGCCAGCAGCCCGAAGACAGGGGGCTGGGGGACAGATACGCAGTATTTT. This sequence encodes CASSPKTGGWGTDTQYF.

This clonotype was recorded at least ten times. CDR3 bases: TGCAGTGCTGGTCATGTGGGGGCTTCCTACAATGAGCAGTTCTTC. The encoded protein is CSAGHVGASYNEQFF. The J gene is TRBJ2-1, the V gene TRBV20-1, with D perhaps matching TRBD1 (6 bases). Germline CDR1 reads DFQATT; CDR2 reads SNEGSKA (reference sequence). The V gene lost 5 bases and the J gene lost 1 base, with 15 bases spanning the gap. The CDR3 spans 15 residues.

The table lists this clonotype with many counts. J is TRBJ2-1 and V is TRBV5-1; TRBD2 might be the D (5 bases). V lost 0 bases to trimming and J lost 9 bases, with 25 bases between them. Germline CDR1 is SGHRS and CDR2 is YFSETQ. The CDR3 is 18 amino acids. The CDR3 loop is CASSLASYSGTAGSEQFF. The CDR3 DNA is TGCGCCAGCAGCTTGGCCTCCTATTCCGGCACGGCGGGCAGTGAGCAGTTCTTC.

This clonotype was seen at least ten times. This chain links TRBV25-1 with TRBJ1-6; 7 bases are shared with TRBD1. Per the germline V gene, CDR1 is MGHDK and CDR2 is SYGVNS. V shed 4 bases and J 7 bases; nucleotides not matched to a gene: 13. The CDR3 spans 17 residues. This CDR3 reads CASSGETGRAWNSPLHF. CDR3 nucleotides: TGTGCCAGCAGTGGAGAGACAGGGAGAGCGTGGAATTCACCCCTCCACTTT.

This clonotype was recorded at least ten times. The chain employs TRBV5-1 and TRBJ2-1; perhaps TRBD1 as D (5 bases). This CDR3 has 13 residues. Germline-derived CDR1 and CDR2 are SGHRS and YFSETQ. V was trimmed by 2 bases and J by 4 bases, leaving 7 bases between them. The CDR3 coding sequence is TGCGCCAGCAGCTTATCAGGGTACAATGAGCAGTTCTTC. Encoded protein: CASSLSGYNEQFF.

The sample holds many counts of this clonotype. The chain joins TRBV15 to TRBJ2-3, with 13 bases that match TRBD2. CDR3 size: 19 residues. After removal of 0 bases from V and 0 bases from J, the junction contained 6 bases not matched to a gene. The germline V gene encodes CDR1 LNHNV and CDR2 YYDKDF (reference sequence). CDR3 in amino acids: CATSRDRLAGGPSTDTQYF. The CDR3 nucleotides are TGTGCCACCAGCAGAGATCGACTAGCGGGGGGCCCTAGCACAGATACGCAGTATTTT.

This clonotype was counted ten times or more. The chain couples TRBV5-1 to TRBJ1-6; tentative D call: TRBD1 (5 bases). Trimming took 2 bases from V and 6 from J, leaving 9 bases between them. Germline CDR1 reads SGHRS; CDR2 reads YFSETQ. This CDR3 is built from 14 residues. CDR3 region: CASSLMTANSPLHF. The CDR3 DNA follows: TGCGCCAGCAGCTTAATGACAGCTAATTCACCCCTCCACTTT.

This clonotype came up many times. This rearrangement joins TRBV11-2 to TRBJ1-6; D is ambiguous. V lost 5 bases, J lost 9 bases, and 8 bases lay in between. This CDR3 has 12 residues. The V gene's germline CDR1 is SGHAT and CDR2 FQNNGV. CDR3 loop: CASSHWSSPLHF. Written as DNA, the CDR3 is TGTGCCAGCAGCCACTGGAGTTCACCCCTCCACTTT.

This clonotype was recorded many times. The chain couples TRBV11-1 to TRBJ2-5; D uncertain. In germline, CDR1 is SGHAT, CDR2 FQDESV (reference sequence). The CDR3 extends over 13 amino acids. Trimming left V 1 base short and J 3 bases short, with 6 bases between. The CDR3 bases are TGTGCCAGCAGCTTAGAGATTAAAGAGACCCAGTACTTC. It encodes CASSLEIKETQYF.